A single sample is the source of the 31 T cell receptor beta chains below, sequenced in a study of blood T cell repertoires in COVID-19. Method: immunoSEQ multiplex PCR; TCRdb's copy keeps in-frame clones and lacks some. This repertoire shows 45,000 to 65,000 clones, roughly 83% found once; its top ten account for 9.5% to 13%. Sample: peripheral blood. The source is a man aged 25-40 years with COVID-19, enrolled during active disease.

The J gene is TRBJ1-1, the V gene TRBV28; D uncertain. Germline values: CDR1 MDHEN, CDR2 SYDVKM. This CDR3 has 11 residues. Trimming stripped 6 bases from V and 6 bases from J, with 8 bases between. CDR3 bases: TGTGCCAGCAGGAGGGTTGCTGAAGCTTTCTTT. It specifies CASRRVAEAFF.

This chain joins TRBV2 and TRBJ1-5; D unresolved. Germline V gene data show CDR1 as SNHLY and CDR2 as FYNNEI. CDR3 size: 16 residues. V lost 1 base to trimming and J lost 0 bases, with 10 bases between them. CDR3: CASSEGSVYSNQPQHF. The CDR3 DNA reads as TGTGCCAGCAGTGAAGGGTCGGTATATAGCAATCAGCCCCAGCATTTT.

This clone was recorded once. The J gene is TRBJ1-2, the V gene TRBV4-1; the match to TRBD1 covers 10 bases. The V segment lost 1 base and the J segment 6 bases; nucleotides outside the gene matches: 5. Germline CDR1 MGHRA, CDR2 YSYEKL. The CDR3 has 15 residues. The CDR3 DNA reads as TGCGCCAGCAGCCAAGGGGACAGGGGATTCAATGGCTACACCTTC. This sequence encodes CASSQGDRGFNGYTF.

The chain couples TRBV3-1 (or the pseudogene TRBV3-2) to TRBJ1-4; D uncertain. CDR1 and CDR2 (germline): LGHDT, YNNKEL (reference sequence). V gave up 2 bases and J gave up 4 bases, with 11 bases separating them. The CDR3 has 15 residues. CDR3 residues: CASSQSGNFNEKLFF. For the CDR3, the DNA is TGTGCCAGCAGCCAATCCGGGAATTTTAATGAAAAACTGTTTTTT.

This CDR3 is CETDGYTF. The CDR3, as DNA: TGCGAAACTGATGGCTACACCTTC. The chain has TRBV29-1 and TRBJ1-2; D uncertain. Germline V lookup: CDR1 SQVTM, CDR2 ANQGSEA. The CDR3 runs 8 residues.

This clone was counted a single time. This chain links TRBV28 with TRBJ1-2; D gene uncertain. V lost 3 bases, J lost 4 bases, and 6 bases lay in between. Germline V gene sequence: CDR1 MDHEN, CDR2 SYDVKM. This CDR3 region has 12 residues. CDR3 in DNA: TGTGCCAGCAGTTTCGAGGTCTATGGCTACACCTTC. It encodes CASSFEVYGYTF.

The V gene is TRBV19, the J gene TRBJ2-7; D perhaps matches TRBD1 (6 bases). CDR3 length equals 13 residues. Per germline, CDR1 LNHDA and CDR2 SQIVND (reference sequence). Trimming took 4 bases from V and 5 from J, leaving 12 bases between them. In DNA, the CDR3 is TGTGCCAGTAGTACCCCACAGGGCCACGAGCAGTACTTC. Its protein is CASSTPQGHEQYF.

The V gene is TRBV12-3 or TRBV12-4, the J gene TRBJ1-3; D gene uncertain. V was pared by 7 bases and J by 0 bases, with 7 bases between. The CDR3 runs to 13 residues. The CDR3 DNA sequence: TGTGCCAGCAATAGAGACTCTGGAAACACCATATATTTT. Its protein is CASNRDSGNTIYF.

V usage is TRBV5-6 and J usage is TRBJ2-1; 7 nucleotides align to TRBD2. Trimming removed 3 bases from V and 10 bases from J; junction bases left unmatched: 10. The CDR3 contains 14 residues. CDR1 SGHDT and CDR2 YYEEEE come from the germline V gene. CDR3 amino acids: CASSSGTNSGEQFF. As DNA, the CDR3 is TGTGCCAGCAGCTCCGGGACTAACAGTGGGGAGCAGTTCTTC.

The genes are TRBV18 and TRBJ1-2, with 10 bases aligning to TRBD1. The CDR3 has 14 amino acids. The germline CDR1 and CDR2 sequences are KGHSH and LQKENI. The V gene end was trimmed by 3 bases and the J gene end by 5 bases; junction bases not matched to a gene: 3. The CDR3 DNA is TGTGCCAGCTCACCGGGACAGGGGAGATATGGCTACACCTTC. Amino acid sequence: CASSPGQGRYGYTF.

CDR3 protein: CASSQTGTSYEQYF. CDR3 in DNA: TGTGCCAGCAGTCAGACAGGTACCTCCTACGAGCAGTACTTC. The J gene is TRBJ2-7, the V gene TRBV28; D might be TRBD1 (6 bases). Trimming took off 5 bases at V and 0 bases at J, with 11 bases between the two ends. The CDR3 has 14 residues. Germline loops: CDR1 MDHEN, CDR2 SYDVKM.

The V call is TRBV5-6, the J call TRBJ1-1; TRBD1 might be the D (6 bases). V was trimmed by 0 bases and J by 6 bases, leaving 12 bases between them. This CDR3 comprises 14 residues. Germline V CDR1 and CDR2: SGHDT, YYEEEE. For the CDR3, the DNA is TGTGCCAGCAGCTTGGCGGCAGGGGCCTCTGAAGCTTTCTTT. Amino acids: CASSLAAGASEAFF. Together with reference TRBV5-6 and TRBJ1-1, the CDR3 gives the full variable domain: DAGVTQSPTHLIKTRGQQVTLRCSPKSGHDTVSWYQQALGQGPQFIFQYYEEEERQRGNFPDRFSGHQFPNYSSELNVNALLLGDSALYLCASSLAAGASEAFFGQGTRLTVV.

This chain joins TRBV6-5 and TRBJ2-7, with TRBD2 as a possible D gene (5 bases). Trimming cost V 9 bases and J 3 bases, with 15 bases left between them. This CDR3 comprises 13 residues. Per the germline V gene, CDR1 is MNHEY and CDR2 is SVGAGI. In DNA form, the CDR3 reads TGTGCCAGTGGACGCGGTGGGAGCTACGAGCAGTACTTC. It codes for CASGRGGSYEQYF.

V usage is TRBV6-2 or TRBV6-3 and J usage is TRBJ1-1; 12 bases agree with TRBD1. The CDR3 totals 17 residues. The germline gives CDR1 MNHEY, CDR2 SVGEGT. V shed 5 bases, J shed 0 bases, and the junction held 7 bases outside the gene matches. The CDR3 nucleotides are TGTGCCAGCAGTGAGGGACAGGGGGCGAGTTTGAACACTGAAGCTTTCTTT. It codes for CASSEGQGASLNTEAFF.

The gene calls are TRBV4-3 and TRBJ1-2; TRBD1 aligns across 8 bases. Germline V gene data show CDR1 as LGHNA and CDR2 as YSLEER. J was trimmed by 6 bases and V by 1 base; bases with no gene match: 7. This CDR3 is built from 15 residues. CDR3 coding DNA: TGCGCCAGCAGCCAAGGCCCCAGGACAGGGCATGGCTACACCTTC. It yields the protein CASSQGPRTGHGYTF.

The chain carries TRBV10-2 and TRBJ2-1; weak D call: TRBD2 (6 bases). CDR3 length: 14 amino acids. V lost 3 bases and J 4 bases, leaving 10 bases between the germline ends. From germline, CDR1 is WSHSY and CDR2 SAAADI. DNA for the CDR3: TGCGCCAGCAGTGACAGGGAGGCTTACAATGAGCAGTTCTTC. Protein: CASSDREAYNEQFF.

A few counts support this clone. J is TRBJ2-7 and V is TRBV12-3 or TRBV12-4; D is perhaps TRBD2 (5 bases). The length of the CDR3 is 13 residues. V was cut by 6 bases and J by 3 bases, with 12 bases left in between. The CDR3 loop reads CASSSSGFYEQYF. The DNA for the CDR3 is TGTGCCAGCAGCTCAAGCGGATTCTACGAGCAGTACTTC.

CDR3 residues: CAISERGKTYNEQFF. The CDR3 DNA is TGTGCCATCAGTGAAAGAGGGAAGACCTACAATGAGCAGTTCTTC. The chain has TRBV10-3 and TRBJ2-1, with D possibly matching TRBD2 (5 bases). Trimming removed 3 bases at V and 2 bases at J, with 11 bases between. Germline lookup yields CDR1 ENHRY and CDR2 SYGVKD. The CDR3 totals 15 residues.

The rearrangement uses TRBV29-1 and TRBJ1-2; 12 bases fit TRBD1. The CDR3 covers 12 residues. The V gene's germline CDR1 is SQVTM and CDR2 ANQGSEA. V lost 6 bases and J lost 7; bases outside the gene matches: 3. CDR3 in DNA: TGCAGCGTGGGACAGGGGGCTGTTGGCTACACCTTC. Translated, it gives CSVGQGAVGYTF.

This chain uses TRBV11-2 with TRBJ2-1, with D possibly being TRBD2 (6 bases). This CDR3 region has 14 residues. Looked up from germline, CDR1 is SGHAT and CDR2 is FQNNGV. V lost 5 bases and J 5 bases, leaving 13 bases between the germline ends. CDR3: CASSRGGDHNEQFF. The CDR3 bases are TGTGCCAGCAGCCGGGGCGGGGACCACAATGAGCAGTTCTTC.

V is TRBV11-2 and J is TRBJ1-1, with TRBD1 identical over 8 bases. CDR1 is SGHAT and CDR2 is FQNNGV in the germline V gene. This CDR3 has 15 residues. Losses at the gene ends were 3 bases for V and 4 bases for J; bases not matched to a gene: 7. The CDR3 DNA reads TGTGCCAGCAGCTTTTGGCAGGGGGCGAGCACTGAAGCTTTCTTT. Translating gives CASSFWQGASTEAFF. Together with reference TRBV11-2 and TRBJ1-1, the CDR3 gives the full variable domain: EAGVAQSPRYKIIEKRQSVAFWCNPISGHATLYWYQQILGQGPKLLIQFQNNGVVDDSQLPKDRFSAERLKGVDSTLKIQPAKLEDSAVYLCASSFWQGASTEAFFGQGTRLTVV.

The chain combines TRBV11-2 with TRBJ1-1; tentative D call: TRBD1 (6 bases). The CDR3 is made up of 16 amino acids. Trimming shortened V by 6 bases and J by 0 bases, and 17 bases separated the two germline ends. Germline V CDR1 and CDR2: SGHAT, FQNNGV. The CDR3 region is CASRRPGQGMNTEAFF. CDR3 in DNA: TGTGCCAGCAGAAGACCGGGACAAGGTATGAACACTGAAGCTTTCTTT.

The CDR3 nucleotides read TGTGCCAGCAGAGCCGGGACAGGGGTCACTGAAGCTTTCTTT. It codes for CASRAGTGVTEAFF. The chain has TRBV28 and TRBJ1-1; 10 positions agree with TRBD1. The CDR3 spans 14 residues. V trimming: 6 bases; J trimming: 4 bases; junction bases outside the gene matches: 5. Germline CDR1 and CDR2: MDHEN and SYDVKM. The complete variable domain, with remaining parts taken from reference TRBV28 and TRBJ1-1, reads DVKVTQSSRYLVKRTGEKVFLECVQDMDHENMFWYRQDPGLGLRLIYFSYDVKMKEKGDIPEGYSVSREKKERFSLILESASTNQTSMYLCASRAGTGVTEAFFGQGTRLTVV.

The chain combines TRBV7-9 with TRBJ2-7, with 9 bases fitting TRBD1. The CDR3 is made up of 15 amino acids. Trimming removed 5 bases from V and 5 bases from J; junction bases left unmatched: 10. The germline V gene encodes CDR1 SEHNR and CDR2 FQNEAQ (reference sequence). In nucleotides, the CDR3 is TGTGCCAGCAGCGCGGGACAGGGCAACCAAAACGAGCAGTACTTC. It translates to CASSAGQGNQNEQYF. The complete variable domain, with remaining parts taken from reference TRBV7-9 and TRBJ2-7, reads DTGVSQNPRHKITKRGQNVTFRCDPISEHNRLYWYRQTLGQGPEFLTYFQNEAQLEKSRLLSDRFSAERPKGSFSTLEIQRTEQGDSAMYLCASSAGQGNQNEQYFGPGTRLTVT.

The chain has TRBV5-1 and TRBJ2-3; the match to TRBD1 covers 9 bases. Germline CDR1 SGHRS, CDR2 YFSETQ. This CDR3 is built from 15 residues. V lost 4 bases and J lost 1; bases outside the gene matches: 4. The CDR3 here is CASSPGDRGTDTQYF. CDR3 bases: TGCGCCAGCAGCCCCGGGGACAGGGGCACAGATACGCAGTATTTT.

The V gene is TRBV7-2, the J gene TRBJ2-1; D uncertain. The germline V gene encodes CDR1 SGHTA and CDR2 FQGNSA. Deletions cut 4 bases from V and 0 bases from J, with 10 bases between. This CDR3 has 15 residues. CDR3 nucleotide sequence: TGTGCCAGCAGCTACCAGCGAAGCTCCTACAATGAGCAGTTCTTC. It codes for CASSYQRSSYNEQFF. Based on the CDR3 plus reference TRBV7-2 and TRBJ2-1, the full variable domain is GAGVSQSPSNKVTEKGKDVELRCDPISGHTALYWYRQSLGQGLEFLIYFQGNSAPDKSGLPSDRFSAERTGGSVSTLTIQRTQQEDSAVYLCASSYQRSSYNEQFFGPGTRLTVL.

This clone appeared once. This chain links TRBV19 with TRBJ2-7, with 7 bases that match TRBD2. CDR1 is LNHDA, CDR2 SQIVND, per germline (reference sequence). The CDR3 has 13 amino acids. The V segment lost 8 bases and the J segment 0 bases; nucleotides outside the gene matches: 4. CDR3: CASGASGSYEQYF. CDR3 coding DNA: TGTGCCAGTGGAGCTAGCGGCTCCTACGAGCAGTACTTC.

The chain recombines TRBV5-5 with TRBJ2-1; D is perhaps TRBD2 (5 bases). This CDR3 contains 13 residues. With 4 bases removed from V and 4 bases from J, the gap between germline ends came to 9 bases. The germline V gene encodes CDR1 SGHKS and CDR2 YYEKEE (reference sequence). CDR3 residues: CASSEGVYNEQFF. The DNA of the CDR3 is TGTGCCAGCAGCGAGGGTGTGTACAATGAGCAGTTCTTC.

The chain joins TRBV13 to TRBJ1-1, with 7 bases fitting TRBD1. V was pared by 6 bases and J by 3 bases, with 7 bases of the junction left unmatched. From germline, CDR1 is PRHDT and CDR2 FYEKMQ (reference sequence). The CDR3 runs 14 residues. The CDR3 coding sequence is TGTGCCAGCAGTCCCAGACAGGGCTACACTGAAGCTTTCTTT. As protein: CASSPRQGYTEAFF.

The rearrangement links TRBV3-1 (or the pseudogene TRBV3-2) to TRBJ2-7; tentatively, D is TRBD1 (5 bases). Deletions cut 1 base from V and 0 bases from J, with 13 bases between. The CDR3 totals 16 residues. From germline, CDR1 is LGHDT and CDR2 YNNKEL (reference sequence). The CDR3 sequence: CASSQGQTVVSYEQYF. In DNA, the CDR3 is TGTGCCAGCAGCCAAGGACAGACAGTAGTCTCCTACGAGCAGTACTTC.

This clone was observed a few times. This chain uses TRBV19 with TRBJ1-2, with D unclear. The germline CDR1 and CDR2 sequences are LNHDA and SQIVND (reference sequence). The V end was cut by 5 bases, the J end by 5 bases, with 12 bases between. The CDR3 is 13 amino acids. The CDR3 sequence is CASSLPGPYGYTF. In nucleotides, the CDR3 is TGTGCCAGTAGTTTGCCGGGTCCGTATGGCTACACCTTC. Together with reference TRBV19 and TRBJ1-2, the CDR3 gives the full variable domain: DGGITQSPKYLFRKEGQNVTLSCEQNLNHDAMYWYRQDPGQGLRLIYYSQIVNDFQKGDIAEGYSVSREKKESFPLTVTSAQKNPTAFYLCASSLPGPYGYTFGSGTRLTVV.